The rows below give T cell receptor beta chains drawn from one sample of a study of blood T cell repertoires in COVID-19. Using immunoSEQ multiplex PCR, the repertoire was profiled, and TCRdb retains in-frame clones only, with some absent. The table shows about 220,000 clones, with roughly 85% occurring only once. Material: peripheral blood. These receptors were collected from a woman aged 70-85 years with COVID-19, enrolled during active disease. Both conserved end residues are part of each CDR3. Some rows mark clone size as missing; the rest say once, few, many or name a class of expanded clone.

13,NA,TRBV12-3/TRBV12-4,TRBJ2-1,CASSLAHSGEQFF
14,NA,TRBV4-3,TRBJ1-2,CASSYRQGDYGYTF
14,NA,TRBV19,TRBJ2-7,CASSLTGTPYEQYF
15,NA,TRBV4-1,TRBJ2-5,CASSSSGVGQETQYF
13,NA,TRBV19,TRBJ1-2,CASGAGVTYGYTF
15,few,TRBV7-2,TRBJ1-2,CASSLAGTGNYGYTF
16,NA,TRBV7-2,TRBJ2-2,CASRKDIGGMTGELFF
15,once,TRBV4-2,TRBJ1-1,CASSPRQDTNTEAFF
13,NA,TRBV7-3,TRBJ2-1,CASSSIPSEEQFF
16,NA,TRBV1,TRBJ1-5,CTSSQVTDYSNQPQHF
15,NA,TRBV30,TRBJ1-1,CAWSTATGADTEAFF
19,NA,TRBV27,TRBJ2-2,CASSLWGLAGGPGTGELFF
16,NA,TRBV5-5,TRBJ1-2,CASSLAAGSANYGYTF
14,NA,TRBV11-1,TRBJ2-1,CASSTTGYYNEQFF
16,NA,TRBV11-2,TRBJ2-2,CASSFSGGAATGELFF
16,NA,TRBV4-3,TRBJ1-6,CASSSRFRDTNSPLHF
14,once,TRBV6-2/TRBV6-3,TRBJ2-1,CASSGTRGGREQFF
17,NA,TRBV7-3,TRBJ2-3,CASSFGLAGGRADTQYF
15,NA,TRBV5-1,TRBJ2-2,CASSLIVASPGELFF
15,NA,TRBV4-3,TRBJ1-2,CASSQNDRVDYGYTF
13,NA,TRBV19,TRBJ1-1,CASSYPGSPEAFF
18,NA,TRBV7-3,TRBJ2-1,CASSSRPRTETAGGEQFF
13,NA,TRBV5-4,TRBJ2-2,CASSLGLSGELFF
14,NA,TRBV18,TRBJ1-4,CASSPKGAGEKLFF
16,once,TRBV19,TRBJ2-2,CASSLGQGSNTGELFF
12,NA,TRBV4-2,TRBJ1-1,CASSQVTGEAFF
18,NA,TRBV5-1,TRBJ2-7,CASSLAEQNQGSTYEQYF
16,NA,TRBV3-1/TRBV3-2,TRBJ2-1,CASSHATSSRTAEQFF
14,NA,TRBV7-8,TRBJ2-4,CASSSTGRANIQYF
15,NA,TRBV6-5,TRBJ1-2,CASTPGGRQTYGYTF
13,NA,TRBV6-5,TRBJ1-4,CASRGDRVGKLFF
15,NA,TRBV4-2,TRBJ2-3,CASSQDPGEADTQYF
15,few,TRBV24-1,TRBJ2-3,CATSDLAGGSDTQYF
13,NA,TRBV18,TRBJ1-6,CASSPISESPLHF
16,NA,TRBV6-1,TRBJ1-4,CASSEGGGLTNEKLFF
18,NA,TRBV21-1,TRBJ1-4,CASSKGSLSVRLGEKLFF
15,NA,TRBV2,TRBJ1-2,CASSESRPLGHGYTF
15,NA,TRBV7-6,TRBJ1-5,CASSLATGRNQPQHF
13,once,TRBV2,TRBJ1-2,CASKLRGEDGYTF
17,NA,TRBV7-3,TRBJ1-2,CASSSVRVTVANYGYTF
16,NA,TRBV7-2,TRBJ1-5,CASSLVRGNSNQPQHF
14,NA,TRBV2,TRBJ1-3,CASRPTDSGNTMYF
15,NA,TRBV2,TRBJ2-1,CASSDNRGGRNEQFF
15,NA,TRBV18,TRBJ2-7,CASSPSGTGSYEQYF
15,NA,TRBV6-2/TRBV6-3,TRBJ1-1,CASSYRTGRNTEAFF
18,NA,TRBV7-2,TRBJ2-3,CASSLGGGRGSYTDTQYF
16,NA,TRBV4-2,TRBJ2-2,CASGAGGPSGTGELFF
13,NA,TRBV6-5,TRBJ1-2,CASSYSRDRGYTF
18,NA,TRBV3-1/TRBV3-2,TRBJ1-2,CASSPGRTGGESNYGYTF
14,NA,TRBV19,TRBJ2-2,CASSRLAGGGELFF
16,NA,TRBV9,TRBJ2-2,CASSVLAGGSTGELFF
13,NA,TRBV7-2,TRBJ1-3,CASSLGGWGTIYF
15,NA,TRBV24-1,TRBJ2-2,CATSDPMRRTGELFF
13,NA,TRBV7-3,TRBJ2-5,CASSNGVSETQYF
18,NA,TRBV5-1,TRBJ1-1,CASSLTYPGQGMNTEAFF